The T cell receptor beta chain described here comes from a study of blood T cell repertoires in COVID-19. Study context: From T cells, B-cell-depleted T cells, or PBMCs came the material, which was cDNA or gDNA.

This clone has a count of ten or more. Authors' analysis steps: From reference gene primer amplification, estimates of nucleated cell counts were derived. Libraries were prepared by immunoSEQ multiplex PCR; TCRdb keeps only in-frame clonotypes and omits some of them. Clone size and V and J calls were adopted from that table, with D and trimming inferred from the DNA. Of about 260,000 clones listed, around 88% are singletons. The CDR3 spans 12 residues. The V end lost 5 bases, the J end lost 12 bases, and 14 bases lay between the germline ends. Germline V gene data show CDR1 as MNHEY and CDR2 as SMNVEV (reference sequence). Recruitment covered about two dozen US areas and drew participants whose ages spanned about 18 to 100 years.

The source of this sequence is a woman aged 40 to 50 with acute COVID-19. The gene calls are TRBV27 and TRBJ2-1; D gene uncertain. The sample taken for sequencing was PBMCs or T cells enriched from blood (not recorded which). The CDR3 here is CASSPHPPGQFF. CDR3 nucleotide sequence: TGTGCCAGCAGTCCCCACCCTCCGGGGCAGTTCTTC.